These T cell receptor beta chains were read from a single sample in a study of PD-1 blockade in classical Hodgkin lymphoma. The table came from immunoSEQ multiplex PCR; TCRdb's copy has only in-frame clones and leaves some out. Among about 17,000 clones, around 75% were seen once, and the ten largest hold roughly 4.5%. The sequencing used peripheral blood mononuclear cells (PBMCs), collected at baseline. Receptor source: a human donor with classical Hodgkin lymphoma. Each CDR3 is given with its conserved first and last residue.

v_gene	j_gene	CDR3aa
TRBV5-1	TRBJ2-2	CASKLGGRSGRELFF
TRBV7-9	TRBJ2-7	CASSLSDSYEQYF
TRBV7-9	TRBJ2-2	CASSPAALNTGELFF
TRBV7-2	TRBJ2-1	CASSLTDGRSYNEQFF
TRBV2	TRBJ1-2	CASSESRDNDNYGYTF
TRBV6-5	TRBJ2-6	CASRPQRTGANVLTF
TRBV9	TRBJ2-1	CASSRQAGGLHNEQFF
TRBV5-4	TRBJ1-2	CASSLEITLPIYGYTF
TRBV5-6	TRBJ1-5	CASSSTWGPVNQPQHF
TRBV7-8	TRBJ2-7	CASSLEGTLTYEQYF
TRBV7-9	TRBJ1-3	CASSLKVKGNTIYF
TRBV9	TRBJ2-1	CASSVGTSGGYEQFF
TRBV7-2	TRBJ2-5	CASSSRIPGLFVETQYF
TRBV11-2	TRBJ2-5	CASSLNRGSASGETQYF
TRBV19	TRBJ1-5	CASSTSLEKGAVNQPQHF
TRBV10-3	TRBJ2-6	CAITPGQGSGANVLTF
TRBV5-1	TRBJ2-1	CASSLGTSGNNEQFF
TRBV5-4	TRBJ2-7	CATNWDSSYEQYF
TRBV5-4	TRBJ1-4	CASARDRNEKLFF
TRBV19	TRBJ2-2	CASRHRLNTGELFF
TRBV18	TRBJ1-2	CASSLSQTDNGYTF
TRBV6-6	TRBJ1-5	CASSGPDYSNQPQHF
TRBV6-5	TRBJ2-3	CASSYRESTDTQYF
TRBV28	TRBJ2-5	CASSSPDILKKETQYF
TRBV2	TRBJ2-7	CASSEALTVTYEQYF
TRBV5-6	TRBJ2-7	CASSSPDSYEQYF